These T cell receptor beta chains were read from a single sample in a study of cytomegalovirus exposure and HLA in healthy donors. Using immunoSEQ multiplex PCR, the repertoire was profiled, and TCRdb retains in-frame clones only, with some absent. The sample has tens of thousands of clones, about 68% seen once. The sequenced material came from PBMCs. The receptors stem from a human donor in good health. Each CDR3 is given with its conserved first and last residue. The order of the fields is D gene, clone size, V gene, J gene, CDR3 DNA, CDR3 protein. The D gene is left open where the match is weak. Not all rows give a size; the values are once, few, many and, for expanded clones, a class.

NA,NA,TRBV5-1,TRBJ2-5,TGCGCCAGCAGTCCGTCCCGAGAGACCCAGTACTTC,CASSPSRETQYF
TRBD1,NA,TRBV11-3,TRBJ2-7,TGTGCCAGCAGCTCGCGACAGGGGGCATCGGGCGAGCAGTACTTC,CASSSRQGASGEQYF
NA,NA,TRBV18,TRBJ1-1,TGTGCCAGCTCACCCCGGGCGGGCACTGAAGCTTTCTTT,CASSPRAGTEAFF
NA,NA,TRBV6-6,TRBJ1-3,TGTGCCAGCAGTACGGCGGGTAGATTTGGAAACACCATATATTTT,CASSTAGRFGNTIYF
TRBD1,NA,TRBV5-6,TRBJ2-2,TGTGCCAGCAGCGACAGGGGGGCCGGGGAGCTGTTTTTT,CASSDRGAGELFF
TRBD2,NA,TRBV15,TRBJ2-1,TGTGCCACCAGAAGAGATTGGGAGGGTGAGCAGTTCTTC,CATRRDWEGEQFF
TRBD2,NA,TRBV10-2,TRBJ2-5,TGCGCCGGGGGACTAGGAGGAGAGACCCAGTACTTC,CAGGLGGETQYF
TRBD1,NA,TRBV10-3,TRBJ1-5,TGTGCCATCAGTCCGGGACAGGGGTCGGGCCAGCCCCAGCATTTT,CAISPGQGSGQPQHF
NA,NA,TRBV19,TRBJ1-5,TGTGCCAGTAGGCTACATAGCAATCAGCCCCGGCATTTT,CASRLHSNQPRHF
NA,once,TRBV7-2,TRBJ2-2,TGTGCCAGCAGCTTACGTTGGGCCAAGAGGGACACCGGGGAGCTGTTTTTT,CASSLRWAKRDTGELFF
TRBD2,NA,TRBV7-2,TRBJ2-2,TGTGCCAGCAGCTTAGCGTCTATGTTTAGCGGGGGCACCGGGGAGCTGTTTTTT,CASSLASMFSGGTGELFF
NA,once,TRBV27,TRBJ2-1,TGTGCCAGCAGTTGGGGGGTAAGCTCCTACAATGAGCAGTTCTTC,CASSWGVSSYNEQFF
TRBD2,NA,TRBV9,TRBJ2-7,TGTGCCAGCAGTCGCGGGACTAGCGGGGGTAGCGAGCAGTACTTC,CASSRGTSGGSEQYF
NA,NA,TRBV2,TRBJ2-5,TGTGCCAGCAGCACCTACAGGGTTGATGAGACCCAGTACTTC,CASSTYRVDETQYF
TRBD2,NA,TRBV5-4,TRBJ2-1,TGTGCCAGCAGCCCAGCCCCCGGGGGGATCTACAATGAGCAGTTCTTC,CASSPAPGGIYNEQFF
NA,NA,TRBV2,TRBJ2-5,TGTGCCAGCGGGGGACTCAGGGCAGAGACCCAGTACTTC,CASGGLRAETQYF